This TCR beta chain was captured in a study of OX40 agonist ivuxolimab in advanced cancers. Study summary: Patients received the agonistic anti-OX40 (CD134) antibody ivuxolimab.

Study findings and constraints: The antigens recognized by the expanded peripheral T cells, that is their antigen specificity, were not determined.

TCRdb keeps only in-frame clones here, not all; method: immunoSEQ multiplex PCR. The data show under 80,000 clones, 90% seen once. The CDR3 runs to 14 residues. The germline V gene encodes CDR1 SGHAT and CDR2 FQDESV (reference sequence). V was pared by 5 bases and J by 8 bases, with 9 bases of the junction left unmatched. A word on this clone: Its antigen remains unknown.

The rearrangement links TRBV11-1 to TRBJ1-2; 9 nucleotides line up with TRBD1. This clonotype originated in an adult with an advanced solid tumor such as melanoma, head and neck, liver or kidney cancer. The input for sequencing was CD4+ or CD8+ T cells sorted from blood, taken in a trial of the OX40 agonist ivuxolimab. The CDR3 region has the DNA TGTGCCAGCAGCGCCGAACAGGGGGCGCGAGGCTACACCTTC. Protein product: CASSAEQGARGYTF.